Listed here is a single T cell receptor (beta chain). The data originate from a study of T cell changes during pregnancy in multiple sclerosis. Profiled with immunoSEQ multiplex PCR; TCRdb holds only in-frame clones, not every one. The sample has some 71,000 clones; 92% are singletons. V lost 3 bases and J 10 bases, leaving 12 bases between the germline ends. The CDR3 is made up of 11 amino acids. Germline CDR1 reads SQVTM; CDR2 reads ANQGSEA. The sample consisted of peripheral blood, taken after pregnancy. The sequence came from a female donor with multiple sclerosis, enrolled in a pregnancy study. The chain combines TRBV29-1 with TRBJ2-5; maybe TRBD2 (5 bases). CDR3 bases: TGCAGCGTTGAGAGCCAGGAGGTCCAGTACTTC. This codes for CSVESQEVQYF.